The TCR beta chain under discussion was sequenced for a study of cytomegalovirus exposure and HLA in healthy donors. Germline V CDR1 and CDR2: ENHRY, SYGVKD. Trimming stripped 2 bases from V and 8 bases from J, with 10 bases between. This CDR3 comprises 12 residues. PCR was performed using 60 Vbeta and 13 Jbeta primers. Clones were read by immunoSEQ multiplex PCR, and TCRdb kept only the in-frame ones, dropping some. The top ten hold 6% to 7.5% of the sample, which has about 160,000 clones, roughly 72% seen once. The sequenced sample consisted of PBMCs. This receptor was identified in a middle-aged man in good health and CMV-seropositive. This chain uses TRBV10-3 with TRBJ2-7; no firm D call. CDR3 DNA: TGTGCCATCAGTGAGACCTCAGGCCAGCAGTACTTC. This sequence encodes CAISETSGQQYF.